This T cell receptor (beta chain) stems from a study of T-cell reconstitution after alpha-beta-depleted transplantation in children. Study findings and constraints: The study reportedly traced alpha-beta T cells about two months after transplant to several hundred expanded graft clones. Diversity and T-cell counts at one year after transplant derived mostly from new T cells. Some patients showed high day-60 TCRbeta diversity, which derived from surviving recipient T cells and thymic progenitors.

V shed 8 bases, J shed 2 bases, and the junction held 3 bases outside the gene matches. Germline CDR1 and CDR2: KGHSH and LQKENI. The CDR3 sequence is 13 residues long. TCRbeta library preparation incorporated unique molecular identifiers. TCRdb re-called the PCR reads with MiXCR, one entry per CDR3 protein. The sample includes 200,000 to 250,000 distinct CDR3 sequences, roughly a tenth seen only once; the top ten take 28%. This clonotype was counted many times. Antigen unknown. This clone may be a read error of a much larger clone one base away. This chain joins TRBV18 and TRBJ2-7; 10 nucleotides match TRBD1. Source: PBMCs, taken before TCRalphabeta/CD19-depleted stem cell transplant. The sequence came from a child younger than two with acute myeloid leukemia, due to receive a stem cell transplant. CDR3 amino acids: CASSGQGAYEQYF. In nucleotides, the CDR3 is TGTGCCAGCAGCGGACAGGGGGCCTACGAGCAGTACTTC.